These 29 T cell receptor beta chains came from one sample sequenced in a study of blood T cell repertoires in COVID-19. Libraries were prepared by immunoSEQ multiplex PCR; TCRdb keeps only in-frame clonotypes and omits some of them. The sample lists 380,000 or so clones, approximately 88% occurring once. The sample comprised peripheral blood. Receptors originate from a man aged 40-49 years with acute or convalescent COVID-19.

The CDR3 DNA sequence: TGTGCCAGCAGTTTACTACAGACAGGGGCTACCTACAATGAGCAGTTCTTC. Residues: CASSLLQTGATYNEQFF. This chain links TRBV28 with TRBJ2-1; 8 bases map to TRBD1. This CDR3 spans 17 amino acids. Germline CDR1 reads MDHEN; CDR2 reads SYDVKM. V shed 2 bases and J 2 bases; nucleotides not matched to a gene: 8. The entire variable domain, with the rest obtained from reference TRBV28 and TRBJ2-1, is as follows: DVKVTQSSRYLVKRTGEKVFLECVQDMDHENMFWYRQDPGLGLRLIYFSYDVKMKEKGDIPEGYSVSREKKERFSLILESASTNQTSMYLCASSLLQTGATYNEQFFGPGTRLTVL.

This chain uses TRBV12-3 or TRBV12-4 with TRBJ2-3; tentative D call: TRBD2 (5 bases). V lost 6 bases, J lost 9 bases, and 16 bases lay in between. CDR3 length: 13 amino acids. As DNA, the CDR3 is TGTGCCAGCAGCCCTCATGAGGGTATCACGCAGTATTTT. The encoded protein is CASSPHEGITQYF.

The chain carries TRBV5-4 and TRBJ2-7, with 8 bases that match TRBD1. Germline V gene data show CDR1 as SGHNT and CDR2 as YYREEE (reference sequence). This CDR3 contains 14 residues. V lost 0 bases, J lost 12 bases, and 11 bases stayed unmatched. As DNA, the CDR3 is TGTGCCAGCAGCTTGGTTGGGACAGGACCTTCTTTGTACTTC. Amino acid sequence: CASSLVGTGPSLYF. Combining the CDR3 with reference TRBV5-4 and TRBJ2-7 gives the whole variable domain ETGVTQSPTHLIKTRGQQVTLRCSSQSGHNTVSWYQQALGQGPQFIFQYYREEENGRGNFPPRFSGLQFPNYSSELNVNALELDDSALYLCASSLVGTGPSLYFGPGTRLTVT.

This clone was picked up a small number of times. This chain links TRBV4-1 with TRBJ2-7; 7 nucleotides line up with TRBD2. Per the germline V gene, CDR1 is MGHRA and CDR2 is YSYEKL. V was pared by 2 bases and J by 6 bases, with 7 bases of the junction left unmatched. CDR3 length: 14 residues. The CDR3 reads CASSQYRGGSEQYF. The CDR3 nucleotides are TGCGCCAGCAGCCAATATAGGGGAGGGAGCGAGCAGTACTTC.

This rearrangement joins TRBV3-1 (or the pseudogene TRBV3-2) to TRBJ2-2; no firm D call. Germline CDR1 LGHDT, CDR2 YNNKEL (reference sequence). The CDR3 contains 12 residues. The V end lost 1 base, the J end lost 7 bases, and 4 bases lay between the germline ends. The DNA of the CDR3 is TGTGCCAGCAGCCAAGTCGTCGGGGAGCTGTTTTTT. It is translated as CASSQVVGELFF.

This clone occurred once. The V and J genes are TRBV28 and TRBJ1-2; D unclear. With 4 bases removed from V and 4 bases from J, the gap between germline ends came to 10 bases. This CDR3 spans 13 amino acids. Germline V gene lookup returns CDR1 MDHEN and CDR2 SYDVKM. CDR3 residues: CASSSIDTYGYTF. As DNA, the CDR3 is TGTGCCAGCAGTTCGATCGACACCTATGGCTACACCTTC.

The chain combines TRBV4-2 with TRBJ1-4, with D maybe TRBD1 (6 bases). Trimming cost V 1 base and J 3 bases, with 9 bases left between them. Germline V gene lookup returns CDR1 LGHNA and CDR2 YNFKEQ. The CDR3 length is 15 residues. CDR3 bases: TGTGCCAGCAGCCAAGTGAAGGGGGCTAATGAAAAACTGTTTTTT. Residues: CASSQVKGANEKLFF.

CDR3 sequence (DNA): TGTGCCAGCAGCTTGGGTCCGGGTATGTCGCAGCCCCAGCATTTT. Residues: CASSLGPGMSQPQHF. The chain couples TRBV5-4 to TRBJ1-5; D unresolved. The ends were cut back, 0 bases at V and 7 bases at J, with 14 bases in the middle. The CDR3 runs to 15 residues. Germline V gene data show CDR1 as SGHNT and CDR2 as YYREEE (reference sequence).

V usage is TRBV3-1 (or the pseudogene TRBV3-2) and J usage is TRBJ1-1; D is possibly TRBD1 (5 bases). This CDR3 has 15 residues. Trimming removed 2 bases at V and 0 bases at J, with 10 bases between. CDR1 and CDR2 from the germline V gene are LGHDT and YNNKEL (reference sequence). The CDR3 protein is CASSQKGRVNTEAFF. CDR3 coding DNA: TGTGCCAGCAGCCAAAAGGGGAGGGTGAACACTGAAGCTTTCTTT.

A single count supports this clone. The V gene is TRBV27, the J gene TRBJ1-3; D is ambiguous. This CDR3 spans 13 amino acids. V was pared by 4 bases and J by 5 bases, with 9 bases between. In germline, CDR1 is MNHEY, CDR2 SMNVEV (reference sequence). The CDR3 nucleotides are TGTGCCAGCAGTTCCAGACAACGAAACACCATATATTTT. Translated: CASSSRQRNTIYF.

This rearrangement joins TRBV19 to TRBJ2-7, with a tentative D call TRBD2 (6 bases). The CDR3 covers 13 residues. Germline V gene sequence: CDR1 LNHDA, CDR2 SQIVND (reference sequence). Between the trimmed V and J ends, which lost 5 bases and 3 bases, there was a span of 11 bases. The DNA for the CDR3 is TGTGCCAGTAGTCCTCTGGGGGGCTACGAGCAGTACTTC. Residues: CASSPLGGYEQYF.

In regard to this clone: Distinct nucleotide sequences in the sample also encode this CDR3. The rearrangement uses TRBV3-1 (or the pseudogene TRBV3-2) and TRBJ1-1; D is uncertain. This CDR3 is built from 13 residues. The germline V gene has CDR1 LGHDT and CDR2 YNNKEL (reference sequence). V shed 1 base and J shed 2 bases, with 5 bases lying between them. The DNA of the CDR3 is TGTGCCAGCAGCCAAGGTTTAAACACTGAAGCTTTCTTT. Translated, it gives CASSQGLNTEAFF.

The genes are TRBV19 and TRBJ1-1; D is unresolved. CDR1 and CDR2 (germline): LNHDA, SQIVND (reference sequence). The CDR3 loop spans 13 amino acids. V lost 5 bases to trimming and J lost 1 base, with 8 bases between them. As DNA, the CDR3 is TGTGCCAGTAGTGAGCAAGCGAACACTGAAGCTTTCTTT. Residues: CASSEQANTEAFF.

The CDR3 bases are TGTGCCAGCAGCTTAGTGGGTGTTGGGAGGGAAGCTTTCTTT. It yields the protein CASSLVGVGREAFF. The genes are TRBV7-8 and TRBJ1-1; unclear D gene. V was clipped by 1 base and J by 8 bases, with 14 bases between them. CDR1 and CDR2 from the germline V gene are SGHVS and FQNEAQ. CDR3 length: 14 amino acids.

The gene calls are TRBV7-9 and TRBJ2-5; perhaps TRBD2 as D (5 bases). The CDR3 spans 16 residues. The V gene's germline CDR1 is SEHNR and CDR2 FQNEAQ (reference sequence). The V and J ends lost 4 bases and 4 bases respectively, with 19 bases between them. CDR3 coding DNA: TGTGCCAGCAGCTCCGCCGTACCGACTATGTCAGAGACCCAGTACTTC. Protein sequence: CASSSAVPTMSETQYF.

This clone was recorded once. The chain joins TRBV25-1 to TRBJ1-6; no definite D call. Per germline, CDR1 MGHDK and CDR2 SYGVNS. V gave up 6 bases and J gave up 0 bases, with 12 bases separating them. The length of the CDR3 is 16 residues. CDR3 nucleotide sequence: TGTGCCAGCAGGCGCGGGGAGAGCTCCTATAATTCACCCCTCCACTTT. Protein: CASRRGESSYNSPLHF.

The V and J genes are TRBV29-1 and TRBJ2-2; 7 bases are shared with TRBD1. The CDR3 contains 13 residues. The trim removed 6 bases at V and 2 bases at J, leaving 3 bases unmatched. Germline CDR1 SQVTM, CDR2 ANQGSEA. The CDR3 spells CSVDRLNTGELFF. In nucleotides, the CDR3 is TGCAGCGTGGACAGGTTAAACACCGGGGAGCTGTTTTTT.

This chain connects TRBV7-9 to TRBJ2-3; the D is unclear. Trimming removed 7 bases at V and 10 bases at J, with 24 bases between. This CDR3 is built from 15 residues. Germline CDR1 reads SEHNR; CDR2 reads FQNEAQ (reference sequence). CDR3 protein: CASTYLGRANYAQYF. The CDR3 nucleotides read TGTGCCAGCACCTATTTGGGCCGCGCAAATTACGCGCAGTATTTT.

This chain joins TRBV2 and TRBJ2-2; TRBD2 is a possible D gene (6 bases). The ends were cut back, 8 bases at V and 0 bases at J, with 13 bases in the middle. The CDR3 runs 15 residues. Germline values: CDR1 SNHLY, CDR2 FYNNEI. CDR3 nucleotide sequence: TGTGCCAGCCAAGGACTACTCACGAACACCGGGGAGCTGTTTTTT. The encoded protein is CASQGLLTNTGELFF.

J is TRBJ2-7 and V is TRBV2; possibly TRBD2 for D (5 bases). Germline CDR1 and CDR2: SNHLY and FYNNEI. There are 18 residues in the CDR3. Trimming shortened V by 3 bases and J by 7 bases, and 28 bases separated the two germline ends. The CDR3 coding sequence is TGTGCCAGCAGTGATCGATTAGCTGGGTGGGAGCGTCATATAGAGCAGTACTTC. It yields the protein CASSDRLAGWERHIEQYF.

V and J are TRBV15 and TRBJ2-7; weak D call: TRBD1 (6 bases). This CDR3 has 16 amino acids. V was pared by 1 base and J by 2 bases, with 15 bases between. Germline CDR1 LNHNV, CDR2 YYDKDF (reference sequence). The CDR3 is CATSRGITGPTYEQYF. The CDR3 DNA sequence: TGTGCCACCAGCAGAGGAATTACAGGGCCCACCTACGAGCAGTACTTC.

This rearrangement joins TRBV4-2 to TRBJ2-7; TRBD1 matches at 9 bases. CDR3 size: 17 residues. V was clipped by 1 base and J by 9 bases; unmatched bases: 16. Per germline, CDR1 LGHNA and CDR2 YNFKEQ. Here the CDR3 DNA reads TGTGCCAGCAGCCAAGTGGACAGGGGAAAGGGGGATACCGGGCAGTACTTC. Its translation: CASSQVDRGKGDTGQYF.

This clone was counted a single time. The chain carries TRBV19 and TRBJ1-1; TRBD1 aligns across 7 bases. The CDR3 sequence is 17 residues long. Per the germline V gene, CDR1 is LNHDA and CDR2 is SQIVND (reference sequence). The ends lost 3 bases at V and 5 bases at J; junction bases unmatched: 15. The CDR3 DNA reads TGTGCCAGTAGTATCGGACAGGTCCCCAGCTGGGTGACTGAAGCTTTCTTT. Translating gives CASSIGQVPSWVTEAFF. The full variable domain, with the rest looked up from reference TRBV19 and TRBJ1-1, is DGGITQSPKYLFRKEGQNVTLSCEQNLNHDAMYWYRQDPGQGLRLIYYSQIVNDFQKGDIAEGYSVSREKKESFPLTVTSAQKNPTAFYLCASSIGQVPSWVTEAFFGQGTRLTVV.

This clone was found once. This chain uses TRBV3-1 (or the pseudogene TRBV3-2) with TRBJ1-3; the D is unclear. The length of the CDR3 is 16 residues. Germline V gene sequence: CDR1 LGHDT, CDR2 YNNKEL (reference sequence). Trimming took off 1 base at V and 0 bases at J, with 10 bases between the two ends. The CDR3 is CASSQGGILSGNTIYF. CDR3 bases: TGTGCCAGCAGCCAAGGCGGGATCCTCTCTGGAAACACCATATATTTT.

This chain uses TRBV4-1 with TRBJ1-2; possible D gene TRBD1, 5 bases. The germline V and J ends were trimmed by 4 bases and 2 bases, with 11 bases remaining between them. CDR1 and CDR2 (germline): MGHRA, YSYEKL. The CDR3 contains 14 residues. The CDR3 DNA sequence: TGCGCCAGCAGCCCAATGACAGACAACTATGGCTACACCTTC. Translating gives CASSPMTDNYGYTF.

The chain employs TRBV30 and TRBJ1-6; D gene uncertain. This CDR3 contains 14 residues. V lost 4 bases and J lost 9, with 16 bases in between. Per the germline V gene, CDR1 is GTSNPN and CDR2 is SVGIG (reference sequence). This chain's CDR3 is CAWTKSRSGSPLHF. The CDR3 DNA follows: TGTGCCTGGACCAAGAGCAGGTCCGGTTCACCCCTCCACTTT. The complete variable domain, with remaining parts taken from reference TRBV30 and TRBJ1-6, reads SQTIHQWPATLVQPVGSPLSLECTVEGTSNPNLYWYRQAAGRGLQLLFYSVGIGQISSEVPQNLSASRPQDRQFILSSKKLLLSDSGFYLCAWTKSRSGSPLHFGNGTRLTVT.

The chain has TRBV5-1 and TRBJ1-5; no firm D call. V was clipped by 1 base and J by 2 bases, with 10 bases between them. Per germline, CDR1 SGHRS and CDR2 YFSETQ. The CDR3 contains 15 residues. CDR3 sequence: CASSLSGYGNQPQHF. The DNA for the CDR3 is TGCGCCAGCAGCTTGTCGGGTTATGGCAATCAGCCCCAGCATTTT.

Comments on this clone: An end of the junction does not agree with germline; a read error may underlie this. V and J are TRBV11-3 and TRBJ2-2, with a tentative D call TRBD2 (6 bases). The CDR3 consists of 12 residues. Germline values: CDR1 SGHNT, CDR2 YENEEA. The CDR3 spells CASSLEFGGLFF. The CDR3 coding sequence is TGTGCCAGCAGCTTAGAGTTCGGGGGGCTGTTTTTT.

This chain joins TRBV3-1 (or the pseudogene TRBV3-2) and TRBJ1-6; perhaps TRBD1 as D (5 bases). The germline gives CDR1 LGHDT, CDR2 YNNKEL (reference sequence). The length of the CDR3 is 15 residues. V was trimmed by 0 bases and J by 6 bases, leaving 9 bases between them. The CDR3 DNA follows: TGTGCCAGCAGCCAAGAAGGGACTGGTAATTCACCCCTCCACTTT. Protein sequence: CASSQEGTGNSPLHF.